These T cell receptor beta chains were read from a single sample in a study of cytomegalovirus exposure and HLA in healthy donors. Assay: immunoSEQ multiplex PCR; the TCRdb copy retains only in-frame clones and omits some. This table holds 250,000 to 350,000 clones, 75% to 90% found once. Input material: PBMCs. These receptors all stem from a man aged 40-49 years in good health and CMV-seropositive. CDR3s include the opening cysteine and the closing phenylalanine or tryptophan. The order of the fields is CDR3 length, D gene, V gene, clone size, J gene, CDR3 protein, CDR3 DNA. The D gene is left open where the match is weak. Clone sizes are given selectively: once, few, many, or a class where the clone is expanded.

18	TRBD2	TRBV27	-	TRBJ2-3	CASSPHPLAGEHTDTQYF	TGTGCCAGCAGTCCCCACCCCCTAGCGGGAGAACACACAGATACGCAGTATTTT
15	-	TRBV7-2	-	TRBJ1-3	CASSDRRSSGNTIYF	TGTGCCAGCAGCGACAGACGCAGCTCTGGAAACACCATATATTTT
15	TRBD1	TRBV4-1	-	TRBJ1-5	CASSQRTGIDQPQHF	TGCGCCAGCAGCCAGAGGACAGGGATCGATCAGCCCCAGCATTTT
17	TRBD2	TRBV4-1	-	TRBJ2-2	CASSLLGGTANTGELFF	TGCGCCAGCAGCCTCCTGGGGGGGACGGCGAACACCGGGGAGCTGTTTTTT
17	TRBD1	TRBV28	-	TRBJ1-5	CASSSRPGQGFHQPQHF	TGTGCCAGCAGCTCTCGCCCGGGACAGGGCTTCCATCAGCCCCAGCATTTT
13	-	TRBV2	-	TRBJ2-2	CASSPRLAGELFF	TGTGCCAGCAGCCCCAGACTAGCCGGGGAGCTGTTTTTT
14	-	TRBV4-1	-	TRBJ1-1	CASSQGTLRTEAFF	TGCGCCAGCAGCCAGGGGACATTAAGGACTGAAGCTTTCTTT
14	TRBD1	TRBV9	-	TRBJ1-3	CASSVGTGENTIYF	TGTGCCAGCAGCGTAGGGACAGGGGAAAACACCATATATTTT
14	TRBD1	TRBV19	-	TRBJ2-2	CATQGQGTFGELFF	TGTGCCACCCAGGGACAGGGTACGTTCGGGGAGCTGTTTTTT
13	TRBD1	TRBV7-2	-	TRBJ1-2	CASSLGTGYGYTF	TGTGCCAGCAGCTTAGGGACAGGCTATGGCTACACCTTC
15	-	TRBV27	-	TRBJ1-2	CASSLSGARGYGYTF	TGTGCCAGCAGTTTATCGGGCGCTCGTGGCTATGGCTACACCTTC
16	TRBD1	TRBV27	-	TRBJ1-6	CASRGQGSSYNSPLHF	TGTGCCAGCAGGGGACAGGGCAGCTCCTATAATTCACCCCTCCACTTT
18	-	TRBV5-3	-	TRBJ2-6	CARSTQGSSLPGANVLTF	TGTGCCAGAAGCACCCAGGGATCCTCTCTCCCTGGGGCCAACGTCCTGACTTTC
16	-	TRBV19	few	TRBJ2-5	CASSIGRGTGKETQYF	TGTGCCAGTAGTATAGGCCGCGGGACTGGTAAAGAGACCCAGTACTTC
13	TRBD1	TRBV27	few	TRBJ1-1	CASSARQGAEAFF	TGTGCCAGCAGTGCCCGACAGGGGGCTGAAGCTTTCTTT
10	TRBD2	TRBV29-1	-	TRBJ2-1	CSGRAGEQFF	TGCAGCGGCCGAGCGGGAGAGCAGTTCTTC
19	TRBD2	TRBV28	-	TRBJ2-7	CASSFPYIGTSGRDYEQYF	TGTGCCAGCAGTTTCCCCTATATCGGTACTAGCGGGAGAGACTACGAGCAGTACTTC
16	TRBD2	TRBV18	-	TRBJ2-1	CASSPLTGTTYNEQFF	TGTGCCAGCTCACCCTTAACCGGGACTACCTACAATGAGCAGTTCTTC
15	TRBD1	TRBV30	-	TRBJ2-7	CAWSPPGTGPYEQYF	TGTGCCTGGAGTCCCCCCGGGACAGGGCCCTACGAGCAGTACTTC
17	-	TRBV19	-	TRBJ2-6	CASTGLTETSGANVLTF	TGTGCCAGTACCGGCTTGACAGAGACCTCTGGGGCCAACGTCCTGACTTTC
14	TRBD2	TRBV28	-	TRBJ2-7	CASSYGTSVHEQYF	TGTGCCAGCAGCTACGGGACTAGCGTCCACGAGCAGTACTTC
14	-	TRBV7-9	once	TRBJ1-1	CASSLVERDTEAFF	TGTGCCAGCAGCTTAGTTGAGCGGGACACTGAAGCTTTCTTT
16	-	TRBV7-8	few	TRBJ2-2	CASSPRVEFNTGELFF	TGTGCCAGCAGCCCCCGCGTGGAGTTCAACACCGGGGAGCTGTTTTTT
14	-	TRBV10-1	-	TRBJ2-7	CASSEEVSTYEQYF	TGCGCCAGCAGTGAGGAGGTCAGCACCTACGAGCAGTACTTC
14	-	TRBV13	-	TRBJ1-4	CASSLRGPDEKLFF	TGTGCCAGCAGCCTCAGGGGTCCGGATGAAAAACTGTTTTTT
14	-	TRBV7-6	-	TRBJ2-2	CASSLSGFTGELFF	TGTGCCAGCAGCTTATCGGGGTTTACCGGGGAGCTGTTTTTT
15	TRBD1	TRBV7-9	-	TRBJ2-5	CASGGLDREQETQYF	TGTGCCAGCGGGGGCTTAGACAGGGAACAAGAGACCCAGTACTTC
14	-	TRBV5-1	-	TRBJ2-5	CASSFPRTGGEQYF	TGCGCCAGCAGCTTTCCTCGGACCGGAGGGGAGCAGTACTTC
15	-	TRBV30	-	TRBJ2-1	CAWTLDSLQPTEQFF	TGTGCCTGGACCCTCGACAGCCTACAGCCTACCGAGCAGTTCTTC
12	-	TRBV28	-	TRBJ1-3	CASSDRGNTIYF	TGTGCCAGCAGTGACAGGGGAAACACCATATATTTT
11	-	TRBV5-5	-	TRBJ1-2	CASSGNYGYTF	TGTGCCAGCAGCGGCAACTATGGCTACACCTTC
17	TRBD1	TRBV5-6	-	TRBJ1-1	CASSLGPPRRQGAEAFF	TGTGCCAGCAGCTTGGGCCCCCCCCGGAGACAGGGGGCTGAAGCTTTCTTT
15	-	TRBV7-9	-	TRBJ2-1	CASSLSQASYNEQFF	TGTGCCAGCAGCTTAAGTCAGGCCTCCTACAATGAGCAGTTCTTC
17	TRBD1	TRBV19	-	TRBJ1-1	CASSIGGTGDMNTEAFF	TGTGCCAGTAGTATAGGGGGGACAGGGGACATGAACACTGAAGCTTTCTTT
13	-	TRBV5-1	-	TRBJ1-4	CASSGGTDEKLFF	TGCGCCAGCAGCGGCGGGACGGACGAAAAACTGTTTTTT
12	TRBD1	TRBV10-3	-	TRBJ2-7	CAIGTGTYEQYF	TGTGCCATCGGGACAGGTACCTACGAGCAGTACTTC
15	-	TRBV19	once	TRBJ2-1	CASTTNLGGSNEQFF	TGTGCCAGTACCACCAATTTGGGGGGAAGCAATGAGCAGTTCTTC
15	-	TRBV7-3	-	TRBJ2-1	CASSLGAAPFNEQFF	TGTGCCAGCAGCTTAGGAGCGGCGCCCTTCAATGAGCAGTTCTTC
15	TRBD1	TRBV19	-	TRBJ1-4	CASSVRGTGYEKLFF	TGTGCCAGTAGCGTCCGCGGGACAGGGTATGAAAAACTGTTTTTT
13	TRBD1	TRBV27	few	TRBJ1-1	CASSSTGVTEAFF	TGTGCCAGCAGTTCCACAGGGGTTACTGAAGCTTTCTTT
13	-	TRBV13	-	TRBJ2-7	CASSLISGYEQYF	TGTGCCAGCAGCTTAATTAGCGGCTACGAGCAGTACTTC
14	TRBD2	TRBV15	-	TRBJ2-7	CATSPASGGYEQYF	TGTGCCACCAGCCCCGCCTCGGGGGGCTACGAGCAGTACTTC
13	TRBD1	TRBV6-1	few	TRBJ1-2	CASTKGAYLGYTF	TGTGCCAGCACCAAGGGGGCATATCTTGGCTACACCTTC
15	TRBD2	TRBV4-1	few	TRBJ2-2	CASSQDGRVTGELFF	TGCGCCAGCAGCCAAGATGGGAGGGTTACCGGGGAGCTGTTTTTT
13	-	TRBV7-8	-	TRBJ1-1	CASSLNTGYEAFF	TGTGCCAGCAGCTTAAACACAGGGTATGAAGCTTTCTTT
15	-	TRBV30	-	TRBJ1-5	CAWSALRGPNQPQHF	TGTGCCTGGAGTGCTCTAAGGGGTCCCAATCAGCCCCAGCATTTT
18	-	TRBV7-2	-	TRBJ2-6	CASSETGFRISGANVLTF	TGTGCCAGCAGCGAAACAGGGTTCAGAATTTCCGGGGCCAACGTCCTGACTTTC